This T cell receptor beta chain was retrieved from a study of blood T cell repertoires in COVID-19. Trimming at V came to 2 bases and at J to 7 bases, leaving 5 bases not matched to a gene. CDR3 length equals 15 residues. Germline V gene sequence: CDR1 LGHDT, CDR2 YNNKEL (reference sequence). The table came from immunoSEQ multiplex PCR; TCRdb's copy has only in-frame clones and leaves some out. This table holds about 270,000 clones, approximately 85% found once. V gene TRBV3-1 (or the pseudogene TRBV3-2) combines with J gene TRBJ2-7; 13 nucleotides match TRBD2. This receptor was identified in a human donor in a cohort sampled during active COVID-19. Sequences were obtained from peripheral blood. DNA of the CDR3: TGTGCCAGCAGCCAATTCAAGGGACTAGCGGGGGAGCAGTACTTC. It translates to CASSQFKGLAGEQYF.